This T cell receptor beta chain derives from a study of T cells in Graves' hyperthyroidism and ophthalmopathy. Template material for amplifying TCR beta CDR3 regions consisted of RNA transcripts. RT-PCR in the first round (using the HTBI primer set) targeted the TCR CDR3. TCRdb re-analysed the multiplex PCR reads in MiXCR, keeping a single row per CDR3 protein. Seen here are 600,000 or so distinct CDR3 sequences, about 14% observed once, and the top ten hold more than 6%. The CDR3 length is 12 residues. Germline V gene sequence: CDR1 SNHLY, CDR2 FYNNEI. Trimming shortened V by 11 bases and J by 1 base, and 10 bases separated the two germline ends. Study outcomes and limitations: Blood also showed most of the thyroid clonotypes that were expanded above 0.001. A model of 13 V-J pairs discriminated ophthalmopathy from stable hyperthyroidism.

This clonotype was recorded at least ten times. The antigen is unknown. The chain employs TRBV2 and TRBJ2-3; D possibly corresponds to TRBD1 (5 bases). This TCR was recovered from a woman aged 18-29 years with Graves' ophthalmopathy. The sample taken for sequencing was blood. CDR3 sequence (DNA): TGTGCCGAAGAAGGGGGCACAGATACGCAGTATTTT. Translating gives CAEEGGTDTQYF.